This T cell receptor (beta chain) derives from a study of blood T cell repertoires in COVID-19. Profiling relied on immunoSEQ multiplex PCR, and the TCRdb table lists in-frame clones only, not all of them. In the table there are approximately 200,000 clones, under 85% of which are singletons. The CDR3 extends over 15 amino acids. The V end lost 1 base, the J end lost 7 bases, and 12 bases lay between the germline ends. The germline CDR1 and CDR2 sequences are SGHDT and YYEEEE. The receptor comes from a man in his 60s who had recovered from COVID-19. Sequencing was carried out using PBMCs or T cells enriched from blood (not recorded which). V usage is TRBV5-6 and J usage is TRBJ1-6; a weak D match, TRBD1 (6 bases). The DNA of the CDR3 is TGTGCCAGCAGCTTGAGGGGGATGAGGAATTCACCCCTCCACTTT. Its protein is CASSLRGMRNSPLHF.